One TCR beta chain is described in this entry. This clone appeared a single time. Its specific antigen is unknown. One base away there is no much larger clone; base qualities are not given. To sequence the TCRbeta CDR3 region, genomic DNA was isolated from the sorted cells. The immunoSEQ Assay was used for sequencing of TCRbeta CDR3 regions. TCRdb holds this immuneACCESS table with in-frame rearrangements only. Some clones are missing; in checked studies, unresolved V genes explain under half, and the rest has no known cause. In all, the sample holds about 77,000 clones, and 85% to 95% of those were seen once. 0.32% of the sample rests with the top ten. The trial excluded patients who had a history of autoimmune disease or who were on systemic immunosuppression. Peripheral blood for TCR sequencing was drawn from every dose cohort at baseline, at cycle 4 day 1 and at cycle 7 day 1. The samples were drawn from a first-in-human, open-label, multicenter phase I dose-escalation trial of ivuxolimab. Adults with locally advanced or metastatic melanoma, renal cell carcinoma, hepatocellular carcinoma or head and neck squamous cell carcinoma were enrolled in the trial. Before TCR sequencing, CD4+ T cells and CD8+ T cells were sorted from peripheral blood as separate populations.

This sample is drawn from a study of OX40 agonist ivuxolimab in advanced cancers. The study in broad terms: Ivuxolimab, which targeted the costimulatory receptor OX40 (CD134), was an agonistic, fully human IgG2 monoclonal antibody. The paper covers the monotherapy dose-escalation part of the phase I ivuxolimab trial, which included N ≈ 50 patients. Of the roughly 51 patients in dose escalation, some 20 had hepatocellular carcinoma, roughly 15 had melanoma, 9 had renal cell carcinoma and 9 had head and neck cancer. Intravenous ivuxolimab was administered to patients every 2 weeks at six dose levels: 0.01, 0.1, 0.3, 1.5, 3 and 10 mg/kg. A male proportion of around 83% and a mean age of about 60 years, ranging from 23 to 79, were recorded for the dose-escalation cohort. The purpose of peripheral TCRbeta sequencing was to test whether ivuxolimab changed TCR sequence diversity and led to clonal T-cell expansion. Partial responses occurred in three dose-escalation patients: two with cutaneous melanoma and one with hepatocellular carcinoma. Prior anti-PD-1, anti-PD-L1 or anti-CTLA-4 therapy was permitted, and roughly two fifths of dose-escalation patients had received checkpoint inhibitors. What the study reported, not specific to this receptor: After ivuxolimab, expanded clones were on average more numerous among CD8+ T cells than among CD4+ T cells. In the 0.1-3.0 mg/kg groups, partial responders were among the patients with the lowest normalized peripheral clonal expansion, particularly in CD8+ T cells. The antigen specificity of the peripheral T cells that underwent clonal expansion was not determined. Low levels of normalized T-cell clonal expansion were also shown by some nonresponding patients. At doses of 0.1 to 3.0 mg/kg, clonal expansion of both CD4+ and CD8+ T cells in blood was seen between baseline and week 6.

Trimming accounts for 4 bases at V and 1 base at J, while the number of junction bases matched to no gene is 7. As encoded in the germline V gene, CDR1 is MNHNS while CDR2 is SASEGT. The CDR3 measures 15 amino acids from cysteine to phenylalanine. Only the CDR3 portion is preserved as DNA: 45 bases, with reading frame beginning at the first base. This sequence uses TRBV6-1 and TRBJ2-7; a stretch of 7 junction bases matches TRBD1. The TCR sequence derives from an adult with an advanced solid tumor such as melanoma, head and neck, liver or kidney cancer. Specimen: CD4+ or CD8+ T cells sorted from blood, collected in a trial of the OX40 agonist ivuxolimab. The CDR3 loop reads CASSVHRDRSYEQYF. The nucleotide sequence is TGTGCCAGCAGTGTTCACCGGGACAGATCCTACGAGCAGTACTTC.